The entry that follows covers one TCR beta chain sequence. As originally analysed: Estimates of nucleated cell counts were drawn from the amplification of reference gene primers. Here immunoSEQ multiplex PCR was the method, and the copy in TCRdb shows in-frame clones only, minus some. Clonal size and the V and J genes are those of that table, whereas D and trimming came from the DNA. The sample shows approximately 150,000 clones, over 80% of them seen only once. These data originate in a study of blood T cell repertoires in COVID-19. Across the study: COVID-19 samples collected from the United States, Italy and Spain covered acute and convalescent phases. The cDNA or gDNA used as material had been derived from T cells, B-cell-depleted T cells, or PBMCs.

Material: peripheral blood. This clonotype was obtained from a woman aged 50 to 65 with acute or convalescent COVID-19.

DNA for the CDR3: TGTGCCAGCAGTTTATCCGCAGGGGGTCACGAGCAGTACTTC. It translates to CASSLSAGGHEQYF. J is TRBJ2-7 and V is TRBV28, with 7 positions matching TRBD1. The CDR3 has 14 amino acids. Trimming removed 1 base from V and 5 bases from J; junction bases left unmatched: 5. The germline V gene encodes CDR1 MDHEN and CDR2 SYDVKM.